The clone carrying this T cell receptor (beta chain) was seen a few times. Its cognate antigen is unknown. These data come from a study of T-cell memory formation after mild COVID-19. Study outcomes and limitations: The second-wave clones peaking on day 37 were not confirmed as SARS-CoV-2-specific. The finding that pre-infection memory included some responding clones suggested that cross-reactive memory joined.

Germline V gene lookup returns CDR1 SGHRS and CDR2 YFSETQ. The length of the CDR3 is 14 residues. The trim removed 9 bases at V and 4 bases at J, leaving 9 bases unmatched. TCRdb re-called the 5' RACE reads through MiXCR, storing one row per CDR3 protein. The profile shows about 240,000 distinct CDR3 sequences, around a tenth of them singletons. Sequenced sample: PBMCs or a T cell subset sorted from them (not recorded which). The V and J genes are TRBV5-1 and TRBJ2-5, with 10 bases matching TRBD1. This TCR came from a man aged 18-30 years who had mild COVID-19 (a few samples of this study predate the infection). Cell type and time point are not known. As DNA, the CDR3 is TGCGCCACTCATCCCGGGACAGGGGTAGAGACCCAGTACTTC. This sequence encodes CATHPGTGVETQYF. The full variable domain, rest sourced from reference TRBV5-1 and TRBJ2-5, is KAGVTQTPRYLIKTRGQQVTLSCSPISGHRSVSWYQQTPGQGLQFLFEYFSETQRNKGNFPGRFSGRQFSNSRSEMNVSTLELGDSALYLCATHPGTGVETQYFGPGTRLLVL.